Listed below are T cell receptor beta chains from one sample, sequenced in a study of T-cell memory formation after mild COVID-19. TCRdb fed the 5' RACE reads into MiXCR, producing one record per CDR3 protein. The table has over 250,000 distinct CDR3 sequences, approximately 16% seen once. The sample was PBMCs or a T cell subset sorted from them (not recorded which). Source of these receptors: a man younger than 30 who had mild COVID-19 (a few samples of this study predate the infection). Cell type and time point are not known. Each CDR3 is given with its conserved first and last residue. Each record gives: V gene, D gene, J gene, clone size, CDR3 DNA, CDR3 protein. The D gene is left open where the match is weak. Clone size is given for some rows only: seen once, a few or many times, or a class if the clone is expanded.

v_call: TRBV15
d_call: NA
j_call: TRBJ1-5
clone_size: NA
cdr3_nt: TGTGCCACCAGCCACGGTAACAGCTACAATCAGCCCCAGCATTTT
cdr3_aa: CATSHGNSYNQPQHF

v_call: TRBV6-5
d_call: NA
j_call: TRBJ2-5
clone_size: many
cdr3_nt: TGTGCCAGCAGTTGGGGAATCAGGTCAGGGGAGACCCAGTACTTC
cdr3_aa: CASSWGIRSGETQYF

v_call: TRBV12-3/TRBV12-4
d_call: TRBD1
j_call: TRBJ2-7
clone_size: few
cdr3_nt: TGTGCCAGCAGTTACGACAGGGGCTACGAGCAGTACTTC
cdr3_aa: CASSYDRGYEQYF

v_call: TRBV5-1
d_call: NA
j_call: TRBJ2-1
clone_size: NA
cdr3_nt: TGCGCCAGCCGCCTTGGAGGGCTCTCCTACAATGAGCAGTTCTTC
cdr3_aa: CASRLGGLSYNEQFF

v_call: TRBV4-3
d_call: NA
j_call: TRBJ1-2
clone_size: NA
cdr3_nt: TGCGCCAGCAGCCATTGGGACGGATGTTATGGCTACACCTTC
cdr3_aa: CASSHWDGCYGYTF

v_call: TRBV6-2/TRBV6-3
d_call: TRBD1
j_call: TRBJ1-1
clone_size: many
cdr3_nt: TGTGCCAGCAGTTACGACCTGACAGGGGAGGCCACTGAAGCTTTCTTT
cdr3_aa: CASSYDLTGEATEAFF

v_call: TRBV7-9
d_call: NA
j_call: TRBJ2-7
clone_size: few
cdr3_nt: TGTGCCAGCAGCTTAGGGATTGGGAGGAGCTCCTACGAGCAGTACTTC
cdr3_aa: CASSLGIGRSSYEQYF

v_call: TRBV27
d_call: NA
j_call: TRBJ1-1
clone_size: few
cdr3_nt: TGTGCCAGCAGTTTATTGTCCCAAGACACTGAAGCTTTCTTT
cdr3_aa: CASSLLSQDTEAFF

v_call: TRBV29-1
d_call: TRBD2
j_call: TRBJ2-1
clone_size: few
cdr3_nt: TGCAGCGTGGAACCCGGGACTAGCGGGGGCAATGAGCAGTTCTTC
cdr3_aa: CSVEPGTSGGNEQFF

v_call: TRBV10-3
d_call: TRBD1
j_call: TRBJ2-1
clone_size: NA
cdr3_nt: TGTGCCATCGGTGCCCGGGACAGCTACAATGAGCAGTTCTTC
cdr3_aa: CAIGARDSYNEQFF

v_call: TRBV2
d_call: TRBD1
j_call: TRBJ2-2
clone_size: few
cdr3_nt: TGTGCCAGCAGCGAATTCGGACAGGGGAACACCGGGGAGCTGTTTTTT
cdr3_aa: CASSEFGQGNTGELFF

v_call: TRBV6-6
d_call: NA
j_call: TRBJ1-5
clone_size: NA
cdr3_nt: TGTGCCAGCATTCCGGGTCGCTTGAGCAATCAGCCCCAGCATTTT
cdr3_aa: CASIPGRLSNQPQHF

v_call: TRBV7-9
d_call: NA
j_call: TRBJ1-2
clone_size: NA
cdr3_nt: TGTGCCAGCAGCTTATCCCACGCCCCACAAAACTATGGCTACACCTTC
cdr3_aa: CASSLSHAPQNYGYTF

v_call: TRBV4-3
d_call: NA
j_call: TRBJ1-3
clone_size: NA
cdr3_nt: TGCGCCAGCAGCCACCGTTTGGGGGGCTCTGGAAACACCATATATTTT
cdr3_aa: CASSHRLGGSGNTIYF

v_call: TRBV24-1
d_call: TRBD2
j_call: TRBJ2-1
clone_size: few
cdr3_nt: TGTGCCACCAGTGATTCCGGCGGGAGCGGTCATGAGCAGTTCTTC
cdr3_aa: CATSDSGGSGHEQFF

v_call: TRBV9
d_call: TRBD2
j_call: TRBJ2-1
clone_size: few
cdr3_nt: TGTGCCAGCAGCGTAGACCCGGGACTAGCGGGCTCGGGGGAGCAGTTCTTC
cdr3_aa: CASSVDPGLAGSGEQFF

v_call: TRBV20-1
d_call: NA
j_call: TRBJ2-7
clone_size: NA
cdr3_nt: TGCAGTGCTAGAGATCCCGGAGCGAGCTACGAGCAGTACTTC
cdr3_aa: CSARDPGASYEQYF

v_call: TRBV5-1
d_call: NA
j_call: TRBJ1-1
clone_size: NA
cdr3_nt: TGCGCCAGCAGCTTCGCAGGGGACACGAACACTGAAGCTTTCTTT
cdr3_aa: CASSFAGDTNTEAFF

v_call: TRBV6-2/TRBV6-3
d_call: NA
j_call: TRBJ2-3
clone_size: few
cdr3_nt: TGTGCCAGCAGTTACCCCGACATTAAATCCACAGATACGCAGTATTTT
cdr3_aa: CASSYPDIKSTDTQYF

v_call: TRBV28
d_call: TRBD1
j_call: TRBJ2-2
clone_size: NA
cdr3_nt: TGTGCCAGCCTCCAGACAGGGGCGGCCGGGGAGCTGTTTTTT
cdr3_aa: CASLQTGAAGELFF

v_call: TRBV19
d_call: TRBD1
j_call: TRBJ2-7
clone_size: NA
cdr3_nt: TGTGCCAGTAGTCCGGGACAGAACTCCTACGAGCAGTACTTC
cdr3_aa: CASSPGQNSYEQYF

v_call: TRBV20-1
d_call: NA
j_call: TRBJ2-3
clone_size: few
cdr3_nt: TGCAGTGCCCCCCCCCGGGACACAGATACGCAGTATTTT
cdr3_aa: CSAPPRDTDTQYF

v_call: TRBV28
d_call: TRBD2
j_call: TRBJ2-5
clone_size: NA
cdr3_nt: TGTGCCAGCAGTTTAGGGTCTAGCGGGGATGAGACCCAGTACTTC
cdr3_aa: CASSLGSSGDETQYF

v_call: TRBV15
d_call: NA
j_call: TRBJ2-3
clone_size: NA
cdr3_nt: TGTGCCACCAGCAGACGGGACGGAAGCACAGATACGCAGTATTTT
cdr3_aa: CATSRRDGSTDTQYF

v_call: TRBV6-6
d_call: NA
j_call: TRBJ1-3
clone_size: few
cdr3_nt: TGTGCCAGCAGTTACCACATGCGACAGACTGGAAACACCATATATTTT
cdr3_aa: CASSYHMRQTGNTIYF